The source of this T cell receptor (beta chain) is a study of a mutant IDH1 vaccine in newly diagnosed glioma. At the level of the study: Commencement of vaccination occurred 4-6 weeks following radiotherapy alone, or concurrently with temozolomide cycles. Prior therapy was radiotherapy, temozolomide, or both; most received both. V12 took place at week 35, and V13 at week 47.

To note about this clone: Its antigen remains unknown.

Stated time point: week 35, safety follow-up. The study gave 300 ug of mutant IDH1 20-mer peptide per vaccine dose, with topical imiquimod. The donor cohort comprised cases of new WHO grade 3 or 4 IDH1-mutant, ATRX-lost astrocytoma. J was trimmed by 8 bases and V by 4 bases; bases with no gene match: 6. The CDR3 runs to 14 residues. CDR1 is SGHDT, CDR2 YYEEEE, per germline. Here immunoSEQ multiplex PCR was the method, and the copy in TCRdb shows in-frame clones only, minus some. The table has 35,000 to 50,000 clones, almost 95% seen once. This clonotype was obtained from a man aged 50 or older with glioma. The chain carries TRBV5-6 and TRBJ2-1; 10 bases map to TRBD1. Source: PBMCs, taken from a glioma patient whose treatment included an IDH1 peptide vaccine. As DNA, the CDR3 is TGTGCCAGCAGCCAGACAGGGGGCCGGGATGAGCAGTTCTTC. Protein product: CASSQTGGRDEQFF.